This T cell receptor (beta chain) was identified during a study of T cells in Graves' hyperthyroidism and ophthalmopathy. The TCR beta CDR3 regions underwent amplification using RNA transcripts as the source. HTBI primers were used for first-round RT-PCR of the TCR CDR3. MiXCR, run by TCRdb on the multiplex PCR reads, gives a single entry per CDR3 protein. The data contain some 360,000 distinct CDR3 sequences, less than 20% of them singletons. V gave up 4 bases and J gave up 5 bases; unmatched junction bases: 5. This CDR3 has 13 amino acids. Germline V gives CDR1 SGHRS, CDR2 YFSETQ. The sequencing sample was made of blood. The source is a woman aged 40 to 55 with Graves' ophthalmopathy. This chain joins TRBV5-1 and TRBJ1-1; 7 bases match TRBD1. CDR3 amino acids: CASSIQGWTEAFF. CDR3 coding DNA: TGCGCCAGCAGCATACAGGGGTGGACTGAAGCTTTCTTT.